Presented here are 17 T cell receptor beta chains from one specimen sequenced in a study of beta chain features in type 1 diabetes. Expressed TCRB transcripts were sequenced after all isolated RNA was converted to cDNA. Sequenced by immunoSEQ multiplex PCR; TCRdb stores in-frame clones only, minus some. The sample consists of some 150,000 clones, approximately 9.8% of them appearing once. The specimen was central memory CD4+ T cells from blood. The receptors here all came from a woman between 35 and 50 years old in good health.

The chain carries TRBV27 and TRBJ1-6, with D possibly matching TRBD1 (6 bases). The CDR3 extends over 14 amino acids. Deletions cut 3 bases from V and 9 bases from J, with 12 bases between. The germline V gene encodes CDR1 MNHEY and CDR2 SMNVEV (reference sequence). CDR3 sequence (DNA): TGTGCCAGCAGTTTCACAGGGATATCTTCACCCCTCCACTTT. Translation gives CASSFTGISSPLHF.

This chain links TRBV6-5 with TRBJ2-3; 8 nucleotides line up with TRBD2. The V gene's germline CDR1 is MNHEY and CDR2 SVGAGI. The CDR3 totals 15 residues. V lost 2 bases and J lost 2; bases outside the gene matches: 3. This CDR3 is CASSYGGGITDTQYF. The CDR3 DNA follows: TGTGCCAGCAGTTACGGCGGGGGGATCACAGATACGCAGTATTTT.

This clone turned up a few times. This chain uses TRBV2 with TRBJ2-1; 9 positions match TRBD2. Trimming cost V 7 bases and J 2 bases; bases outside gene matches: 6. Germline-derived CDR1 and CDR2 are SNHLY and FYNNEI. The CDR3 is 15 amino acids. CDR3 loop: CASTLLAGAYNEQFF. Here the CDR3 DNA reads TGTGCCAGCACCTTATTAGCGGGGGCCTACAATGAGCAGTTCTTC.

This clone showed up just a few times. The genes are TRBV5-4 and TRBJ1-2, with D possibly matching TRBD1 (6 bases). V lost 4 bases and J 4 bases, leaving 8 bases between the germline ends. The germline V gene has CDR1 SGHNT and CDR2 YYREEE (reference sequence). The length of the CDR3 is 12 residues. This CDR3 reads CASSPDSYGYTF. DNA of the CDR3: TGTGCCAGCAGCCCGGACAGCTATGGCTACACCTTC.

This clone has only a few counts. This chain uses TRBV21-1 with TRBJ1-1; TRBD1, the table's D call, was not compared with the DNA. TRBV21-1 is noted as a pseudogene. This CDR3 contains 16 residues. The CDR3 DNA follows: TGTGCCAGCAGCAAGAGAGAGGACAACATGAACACTGAAGCTTTCTTT. Its protein is CASSKREDNMNTEAFF.

This rearrangement joins TRBV2 to TRBJ1-1; no definite D call. V dropped 4 bases and J dropped 10 bases, with 10 bases sitting between them. Germline V lookup: CDR1 SNHLY, CDR2 FYNNEI. The CDR3 spans 11 residues. The CDR3 DNA sequence: TGTGCCAGCAGTGGCCGGGAGGCAGCTTTCTTT. Its translation is CASSGREAAFF.

V is TRBV6-5 and J is TRBJ1-1; 8 positions agree with TRBD1. Germline-derived CDR1 and CDR2 are MNHEY and SVGAGI. The J segment lost 4 bases and the V segment lost 7 bases, leaving 8 bases of the junction unmatched. This CDR3 contains 14 residues. The CDR3 region has the DNA TGTGCCAGCACCAAACAGGGGGTGTTCACTGAAGCTTTCTTT. Amino acids: CASTKQGVFTEAFF.

Only a few counts were recorded for this clone. This chain uses TRBV29-1 with TRBJ2-7, with a possible D match to TRBD2 (5 bases). CDR1 is SQVTM, CDR2 ANQGSEA, per germline. The CDR3 is 13 residues long. V gave up 4 bases and J gave up 4 bases, with 14 bases separating them. The CDR3 bases are TGCAGCGTTGTTTGGTGGGGAGCGTACGAGCAGTACTTC. Amino acids: CSVVWWGAYEQYF.

The table lists this clone with a few counts. The genes are TRBV19 and TRBJ1-1; the D is unclear. Trimming cost V 4 bases and J 7 bases, with 10 bases left between them. CDR3 length equals 12 residues. Per the germline V gene, CDR1 is LNHDA and CDR2 is SQIVND (reference sequence). The DNA of the CDR3 is TGTGCCAGTAGTACCCAATTCGGTGAAGCTTTCTTT. Its protein is CASSTQFGEAFF.

This clone was found a few times. The rearrangement links TRBV27 to TRBJ2-3; possibly TRBD1 for D (5 bases). CDR1 MNHEY and CDR2 SMNVEV come from the germline V gene (reference sequence). The germline V and J ends were trimmed by 4 bases and 3 bases, with 17 bases remaining between them. The CDR3 sequence is 16 residues long. The CDR3 DNA follows: TGTGCCAGCAGTTCTAGTGCAGGGAAGTTTACAGATACGCAGTATTTT. As protein: CASSSSAGKFTDTQYF.

This clone occurred a few times. The V and J genes are TRBV5-4 and TRBJ2-5, with 11 bases lining up with TRBD2. The CDR3 is 15 residues long. Germline assignment: CDR1 SGHNT and CDR2 YYREEE (reference sequence). V shed 5 bases and J 4 bases; nucleotides not matched to a gene: 7. The CDR3: CASRGVAGGPETQYF. The CDR3 coding sequence is TGTGCCAGCAGAGGAGTAGCGGGGGGGCCAGAGACCCAGTACTTC.

This clone has just a few counts. Different DNA sequences within this sample yield the same CDR3. The chain uses TRBV29-1 and TRBJ1-4; tentatively, D is TRBD1 (5 bases). V gave up 4 bases and J gave up 0 bases, with 9 bases separating them. The germline gives CDR1 SQVTM, CDR2 ANQGSEA. CDR3 size: 14 residues. The CDR3 sequence: CSVGGGATNEKLFF. The CDR3, as DNA: TGCAGCGTTGGGGGGGGTGCAACTAATGAAAAACTGTTTTTT.

CDR3 residues: CASRPGTGRNYEQYF. CDR3 in DNA: TGTGCCAGCAGGCCGGGGACAGGGCGAAATTACGAGCAGTACTTC. The chain is built from TRBV28 and TRBJ2-7; TRBD1 aligns across 9 bases. Germline V gene data show CDR1 as MDHEN and CDR2 as SYDVKM. V lost 6 bases, J lost 4 bases, and 10 bases stayed unmatched. The CDR3 has 15 amino acids. Combining the CDR3 with reference TRBV28 and TRBJ2-7 gives the whole variable domain DVKVTQSSRYLVKRTGEKVFLECVQDMDHENMFWYRQDPGLGLRLIYFSYDVKMKEKGDIPEGYSVSREKKERFSLILESASTNQTSMYLCASRPGTGRNYEQYFGPGTRLTVT.

This clone was seen only a few times. This chain uses TRBV5-1 with TRBJ1-6; possibly TRBD1 for D (5 bases). There are 16 residues in the CDR3. CDR1 and CDR2 (germline): SGHRS, YFSETQ. The V end lost 0 bases, the J end lost 6 bases, and 13 bases lay between the germline ends. The CDR3 sequence is CASSLGLRQGNSPLHF. The CDR3 nucleotides are TGCGCCAGCAGCTTGGGCCTCCGCCAGGGTAATTCACCCCTCCACTTT. Combining the CDR3 with reference TRBV5-1 and TRBJ1-6 gives the whole variable domain KAGVTQTPRYLIKTRGQQVTLSCSPISGHRSVSWYQQTPGQGLQFLFEYFSETQRNKGNFPGRFSGRQFSNSRSEMNVSTLELGDSALYLCASSLGLRQGNSPLHFGNGTRLTVT.

In this sample, this clone turned up a few times. The chain employs TRBV7-2 and TRBJ2-1, with TRBD2 matching 8 bases. In germline, CDR1 is SGHTA, CDR2 FQGNSA. The J segment lost 10 bases and the V segment lost 5 bases, leaving 10 bases of the junction unmatched. The CDR3 has 14 residues. CDR3: CASSTRRGGREQFF. The CDR3, as DNA: TGTGCCAGCAGCACCCGACGGGGGGGCCGGGAGCAGTTCTTC.

This clone was observed many times. The gene calls are TRBV7-9 and TRBJ1-2; possible D gene TRBD1, 5 bases. The CDR3 is 12 residues long. Trimming took off 4 bases at V and 5 bases at J, with 8 bases between the two ends. The germline V gene has CDR1 SEHNR and CDR2 FQNEAQ (reference sequence). The CDR3 coding sequence is TGTGCCAGCAGCTCGGAGGGGTATGGCTACACCTTC. It yields the protein CASSSEGYGYTF.

J is TRBJ1-1 and V is TRBV7-9; a possible D gene is TRBD1 (6 bases). The CDR3 has 18 amino acids. CDR1 is SEHNR, CDR2 FQNEAQ, per germline (reference sequence). V shed 0 bases and J shed 1 base, with 18 bases lying between them. As DNA, the CDR3 is TGTGCCAGCAGCTTAGCCTTACAGGGTTCAGGGTCGAACACTGAAGCTTTCTTT. Protein product: CASSLALQGSGSNTEAFF.